These T cell receptor beta chains were read from a single sample in a study of identical twins. In TCRdb, the 5' RACE reads were re-called with MiXCR into one record per CDR3 protein. The sample comprises under 400,000 distinct CDR3 sequences, approximately 8.7% of which are singletons, and more than 8% rests with the top ten. Material for sequencing was naive T cells sorted from blood. These receptors were taken from a woman in her forties or fifties in good health. CDR3s include the opening cysteine and the closing phenylalanine or tryptophan. D genes are given only for firm matches. The size of a clone is reported for some rows only, either as once, few or many, or as a class for expanded clones.

clone size	V gene	J gene	D gene	CDR3 DNA	CDR3 protein
few	TRBV5-1	TRBJ1-2	NA	TGCGCCAGCAGCTTAGAAGAGACACTCAACTATGGCTACACCTTC	CASSLEETLNYGYTF
NA	TRBV6-1	TRBJ2-5	NA	TGTGCCAGCAGTGAAGAGTCTTGGGGTAGAGAGACCCAGTACTTC	CASSEESWGRETQYF
few	TRBV6-5	TRBJ1-2	NA	TGTGCCAGCAGTTATGGTTCGGGGGCGAACTATGGCTACACCTTC	CASSYGSGANYGYTF
few	TRBV19	TRBJ1-4	NA	TGTGCCAGTAGTACGACCGGACCTGTGAGCAATGAAAAACTGTTTTTT	CASSTTGPVSNEKLFF
NA	TRBV28	TRBJ2-7	NA	TGTGCCAGCAGTTTGGGCCAGGTCCGCTCCTACGAGCAGTACTTC	CASSLGQVRSYEQYF
NA	TRBV20-1	TRBJ2-3	NA	TGCAGTGCCAGCCGAGCGGTAAATACGCAGTATTTT	CSASRAVNTQYF
few	TRBV7-3	TRBJ2-2	NA	TGTGCCAGCAGCTTAGGGGCTAGAGGGACCGGGGAGCTGTTTTTT	CASSLGARGTGELFF
NA	TRBV20-1	TRBJ1-5	NA	TGCAGTGCTAGTGTACCCTCACCCAATCAGCCCCAGCATTTT	CSASVPSPNQPQHF
few	TRBV7-9	TRBJ2-1	TRBD2	TGTGCCAGCAGCTCCACACCAGGGACTAGCGGGAGTTCTGAGCAGTTCTTC	CASSSTPGTSGSSEQFF
few	TRBV24-1	TRBJ2-1	NA	TGTGCCACCAGTGATACCTCATTCAGGGTTCTGAACAATGAGCAGTTCTTC	CATSDTSFRVLNNEQFF
NA	TRBV4-1	TRBJ2-6	NA	TGCGCCAGCAGCCGGATTGGCGGGAAGACCCATGCTGGGGCCAACGTCCTGACTTTC	CASSRIGGKTHAGANVLTF
NA	TRBV28	TRBJ2-7	NA	TGTGCCAGCAACTCAGACAGTCCCAATTCACCCTACGAGCAGTACTTC	CASNSDSPNSPYEQYF
many	TRBV19	TRBJ2-1	TRBD2	TGTGCCAGTAGTAGTCTAGCGGGATTCAATGAGCAGTTCTTC	CASSSLAGFNEQFF
NA	TRBV5-6	TRBJ1-4	NA	TGTGCCAGCAGCTTTCAACCCAGGTGGAATGAAAAACTGTTTTTT	CASSFQPRWNEKLFF
few	TRBV2	TRBJ1-6	NA	TGTGCCAGCAGGAACCAACAAGCTAGTAATTCACCCCTCCACTTT	CASRNQQASNSPLHF
few	TRBV6-4	TRBJ2-1	NA	TGTGCCAGCAGTGACTCGATTTCTCGCAGGGTCAATGAGCAGTTCTTC	CASSDSISRRVNEQFF
few	TRBV4-1	TRBJ1-1	NA	TGCGCCAGCACCCGATTGGGGTTAACTGCAGTGAACACTGAAGCTTTCTTT	CASTRLGLTAVNTEAFF
NA	TRBV3-1	TRBJ1-1	TRBD1	TGTGCCAGCAGCCATAAGCCTGGACAGGTGAACACTGAAGCTTTCTTT	CASSHKPGQVNTEAFF
few	TRBV7-2	TRBJ2-5	TRBD2	TGTGCCAGCAGCTTGGGACTAGCGGGAGGCCAAGAGACCCAGTACTTC	CASSLGLAGGQETQYF
few	TRBV4-1	TRBJ2-1	TRBD2	TGCGCCAGCAGCCAAGAATTCGGACTAGCCGACTACAATGAGCAGTTCTTC	CASSQEFGLADYNEQFF
few	TRBV24-1	TRBJ2-3	NA	TGTGCCACCAGTGACCCCCGTCCGACGGATACGCAGTATTTT	CATSDPRPTDTQYF
many	TRBV3-1	TRBJ2-1	NA	TGTGCCAGCAGCCATTCCTCCCGTTCCTACAATGAGCAGTTCTTC	CASSHSSRSYNEQFF
few	TRBV7-3	TRBJ2-2	TRBD1	TGTGCCAGCAGCCTCATCCCGGGACAGGGGACCGGGGAGCTGTTTTTT	CASSLIPGQGTGELFF
NA	TRBV20-1	TRBJ2-2	TRBD2	TGCAGTGCTAGAGTTGGACTAGCGCCCATCGGGGGTACCGGGGAGCTGTTTTTT	CSARVGLAPIGGTGELFF
many	TRBV5-1	TRBJ2-2	NA	TGTGCCAGCAGAAGGAACACCGGGGAGCTGTTTTTT	CASRRNTGELFF
many	TRBV5-1	TRBJ2-2	TRBD2	TGCGCCAGCAGCTTGGCCCTGCCGACTAGCGGGAGGGCCCCGAACACCGGGGAGCTGTTTTTT	CASSLALPTSGRAPNTGELFF
many	TRBV4-1	TRBJ2-3	TRBD2	TGCGCCAGCAGCCAGCTTCCCGGGACTAGCGGGAGGGGGGCTCACACAGATACGCAGTATTTT	CASSQLPGTSGRGAHTDTQYF